A single sample is the source of the 15 T cell receptor beta chains below, sequenced in a study of control samples from healthy donors and cancer patients. The protocol was immunoSEQ multiplex PCR, while the TCRdb copy is restricted to in-frame clones and leaves out a portion. The table lists about 140,000 clones, 94% of them singletons. The sample consisted of blood. Receptors were obtained from a man aged 35 to 55 in good health.

This chain joins TRBV6-1 and TRBJ2-7; possible D gene TRBD1, 5 bases. CDR3 length: 15 residues. The V and J ends lost 3 bases and 0 bases respectively, with 12 bases between them. CDR1 is MNHNS, CDR2 SASEGT, per germline. In DNA, the CDR3 is TGTGCCAGCAGTGACAGGGCAGTCGTCTCCTACGAGCAGTACTTC. It translates to CASSDRAVVSYEQYF.

This sequence joins TRBV7-9 and TRBJ2-7, with a tentative D call TRBD1 (5 bases). The V end lost 3 bases, the J end lost 3 bases, and 18 bases lay between the germline ends. The CDR3 totals 16 residues. The germline V gene has CDR1 SEHNR and CDR2 FQNEAQ (reference sequence). This CDR3 is CASSLESFGARYEQYF. CDR3 DNA sequence: TGTGCCAGCAGCTTGGAGAGTTTTGGGGCTCGCTACGAGCAGTACTTC.

The genes are TRBV27 and TRBJ1-1; 10 bases align to TRBD1. CDR3 length: 15 amino acids. V dropped 6 bases and J dropped 2; count of bases not matched to a gene: 6. From germline, CDR1 is MNHEY and CDR2 SMNVEV (reference sequence). Here the CDR3 reads CASRRQGAVNTEAFF. CDR3 DNA sequence: TGTGCCAGCAGGAGACAGGGGGCAGTAAACACTGAAGCTTTCTTT.

The gene calls are TRBV14 and TRBJ2-1, with D perhaps TRBD2 (6 bases). The length of the CDR3 is 16 residues. Per germline, CDR1 SGHDN and CDR2 FVKESK. V dropped 4 bases and J dropped 5 bases, with 18 bases sitting between them. For the CDR3, the DNA is TGTGCCAGCAGCCGGGGGAGGTCGCTGACTCACAATGAGCAGTTCTTC. Encoded protein: CASSRGRSLTHNEQFF.

The rearrangement uses TRBV5-1 and TRBJ1-2; 8 bases are a match to TRBD1. This CDR3 has 13 amino acids. The J segment lost 7 bases and the V segment lost 6 bases, leaving 8 bases of the junction unmatched. Germline lookup yields CDR1 SGHRS and CDR2 YFSETQ. CDR3 bases: TGCGCCAGCACCATTGGACAGGGAACTGGCTACACCTTC. Its protein product is CASTIGQGTGYTF.

This clone was observed a handful of times. This sequence joins TRBV5-4 and TRBJ1-5; no reliable D call. Deletions cut 0 bases from V and 7 bases from J, with 8 bases between. The germline CDR1 and CDR2 sequences are SGHNT and YYREEE (reference sequence). The CDR3 runs 13 residues. For the CDR3, the DNA is TGTGCCAGCAGCTTGGGAAGAGGACAGCCCCAGCATTTT. It specifies CASSLGRGQPQHF.

The CDR3 reads CASSRDIPNIQYF. For the CDR3, the DNA is TGCGCCAGCAGCCGAGACATCCCTAACATTCAGTACTTC. The chain has TRBV4-1 and TRBJ2-4; D gene ambiguous. The CDR3 consists of 13 residues. Trimming stripped 4 bases from V and 7 bases from J, with 11 bases between. Germline V lookup: CDR1 MGHRA, CDR2 YSYEKL.

V usage is TRBV6-5 and J usage is TRBJ2-1; 7 positions match TRBD2. The CDR3 runs to 15 residues. CDR1 and CDR2 from the germline V gene are MNHEY and SVGAGI. Trimming cost V 4 bases and J 0 bases; bases outside gene matches: 3. The CDR3 nucleotides read TGTGCCAGCAGTTCCCGCGGGAGCTCCTACAATGAGCAGTTCTTC. Translating gives CASSSRGSSYNEQFF.

The chain is built from TRBV29-1 and TRBJ2-7; TRBD2 matches 11 bases. The CDR3 is made up of 14 amino acids. V dropped 7 bases and J dropped 0; count of bases not matched to a gene: 5. Germline V CDR1 and CDR2: SQVTM, ANQGSEA. The CDR3 here is CSAVTSGNSYEQYF. In DNA form, the CDR3 reads TGCAGCGCCGTGACTAGCGGGAACTCCTACGAGCAGTACTTC.

The chain has TRBV6-5 and TRBJ1-1, with TRBD1 as a possible D gene (6 bases). This CDR3 is 14 amino acids long. The ends were cut back, 11 bases at V and 5 bases at J, with 21 bases in the middle. Germline V lookup: CDR1 MNHEY, CDR2 SVGAGI. The chain's CDR3 is CALSPAQGGTEAFF. DNA for the CDR3: TGTGCCCTCTCCCCGGCACAGGGTGGGACTGAAGCTTTCTTT.

The sample holds one count of this clone. The V call is TRBV18, the J call TRBJ2-3, with D perhaps assigned TRBD1 or TRBD2 (6 bases each). The CDR3 spans 13 residues. V was shortened by 10 bases and J by 3 bases, with 14 bases between the two germline ends. Germline-derived CDR1 and CDR2 are KGHSH and LQKENI. The DNA for the CDR3 is TGTGCCACGCCTTCGGGGGCTACAGATACGCAGTATTTT. This codes for CATPSGATDTQYF.

Details on this clone: The germline gene is not matched at one end of the junction; a read error may be the cause. The chain uses TRBV15 and TRBJ2-7; 8 nucleotides align to TRBD2. This CDR3 is 16 amino acids long. Germline loops: CDR1 LNHNV, CDR2 YYDKDF (reference sequence). CDR3 sequence (DNA): TGTGCCACCAACAGAGAAGCGGGAGATGGAAGGGACGAGCAGTACTTC. This codes for CATNREAGDGRDEQYF.

The chain employs TRBV13 and TRBJ2-7, with D possibly being TRBD2 (5 bases). Trimming shortened V by 5 bases and J by 2 bases, and 10 bases separated the two germline ends. Germline CDR1 is PRHDT and CDR2 is FYEKMQ (reference sequence). The CDR3 loop spans 13 amino acids. CDR3 residues: CASSRSGTYEQYF. CDR3 bases: TGTGCCAGCAGCCGTTCCGGGACCTACGAGCAGTACTTC.

This clone was seen just once. The rearrangement joins TRBV5-1 to TRBJ1-2; D not certain. Germline V gene data show CDR1 as SGHRS and CDR2 as YFSETQ. The CDR3 extends over 15 amino acids. Trimming cost V 0 bases and J 1 base, with 10 bases left between them. This CDR3 is CASSLAASFNYGYTF. DNA of the CDR3: TGCGCCAGCAGCTTGGCCGCGAGTTTTAACTATGGCTACACCTTC. Based on the CDR3 plus reference TRBV5-1 and TRBJ1-2, the full variable domain is KAGVTQTPRYLIKTRGQQVTLSCSPISGHRSVSWYQQTPGQGLQFLFEYFSETQRNKGNFPGRFSGRQFSNSRSEMNVSTLELGDSALYLCASSLAASFNYGYTFGSGTRLTVV.

This chain uses TRBV9 with TRBJ1-2; TRBD1 aligns across 8 bases. This CDR3 is built from 16 residues. Germline CDR1 and CDR2: SGDLS and YYNGEE. Losses at the gene ends were 3 bases for V and 0 bases for J; bases not matched to a gene: 7. CDR3 sequence (DNA): TGTGCCAGCAGCGGCCGGGACAGGAGTTCTAACTATGGCTACACCTTC. It yields the protein CASSGRDRSSNYGYTF.